This T cell receptor beta chain derives from a study of T-cell reconstitution after alpha-beta-depleted transplantation in children. The study, taken as a whole, reports: The study reportedly traced alpha-beta T cells about two months after transplant to several hundred expanded graft clones. The origin of high day-60 TCRbeta diversity in some patients lay in surviving recipient T cells and thymic progenitors. Newly produced T cells mostly provided counts and TCRbeta diversity after one year, as hyperexpanded clones declined.

Unique molecular identifiers featured in how the TCRbeta library was prepared. One entry per CDR3 protein, called by TCRdb with MiXCR from the PCR reads. The sample lists 200,000 to 250,000 distinct CDR3 sequences; under 13% were seen once. In the case of this clonotype: The antigen remains undetermined.

This TCR was sampled from a child less than two years old with acute myeloid leukemia, due to receive a stem cell transplant. This sample comprised PBMCs, obtained before TCRalphabeta/CD19-depleted stem cell transplant.

The chain's CDR3 is CASSLGGHANYGYTF. CDR3 sequence (DNA): TGTGCCAGCAGTCTTGGGGGTCATGCTAACTATGGCTACACCTTC. V usage is TRBV28 and J usage is TRBJ1-2; possibly TRBD1 for D (5 bases). The CDR3 length is 15 residues. Between the trimmed V and J ends, which lost 5 bases and 0 bases, there was a span of 13 bases. CDR1 and CDR2 (germline): MDHEN, SYDVKM.